This TCR beta chain was recovered during a study of early T cells in non-severe SARS-CoV-2 infection. cDNA molecules, individually, were tagged with unique molecular identifiers. TCRdb reanalysed the 5' RACE reads using MiXCR and keeps one entry per CDR3 protein. The table has fewer than 100,000 distinct CDR3 sequences, around 13% seen once. The study's findings and limits: Lookups in VDJdb leaned toward anti-spike CD8 responses and missed private and CD4 specificities.

Worth noting for this clonotype: The antigen remains undetermined.

V lost 1 base to trimming and J lost 4 bases, with 7 bases between them. Germline values: CDR1 DFQATT, CDR2 SNEGSKA (reference sequence). The CDR3 covers 12 residues. The chain joins TRBV20-1 to TRBJ1-1; D possibly corresponds to TRBD1 (6 bases). Sequences were obtained from whole blood. The receptor was derived from an adult who was a healthcare worker with PCR-confirmed SARS-CoV-2 infection or an uninfected control (not recorded which). CDR3 sequence reads: CSARGDTTEAFF. CDR3 DNA sequence: TGCAGTGCTAGAGGGGACACCACTGAAGCTTTCTTT.